These 5 T cell receptor beta chains were all obtained from the same sample, sequenced in a study of shared clonotypes between healthy human individuals. Assay used: immunoSEQ multiplex PCR; TCRdb lists only in-frame clones, some missing. The sample lists approximately 1,500,000 clones, approximately 98% occurring once. Sequencing used naive CD4+ T cells sorted from blood. The subset was: CD45RA+ positively selected. The source is a man aged 30 to 39 in good health.

The rearrangement joins TRBV30 to TRBJ2-5, with 9 bases aligning to TRBD1. The CDR3 runs 13 residues. V shed 4 bases, J shed 3 bases, and the junction held 3 bases outside the gene matches. The germline gives CDR1 GTSNPN, CDR2 SVGIG (reference sequence). The CDR3 protein is CAWTGTGKETQYF. Here the CDR3 DNA reads TGTGCCTGGACAGGGACAGGGAAAGAGACCCAGTACTTC.

This sequence joins TRBV27 and TRBJ2-3; 7 bases are shared with TRBD2. Germline lookup yields CDR1 MNHEY and CDR2 SMNVEV (reference sequence). J gave up 3 bases and V 2 bases, and 5 bases lay outside the gene matches. This CDR3 is 15 amino acids long. The CDR3 DNA is TGTGCCAGCAGTTTAGGGCGGGAGAGAACAGATACGCAGTATTTT. Translated: CASSLGRERTDTQYF.

The chain combines TRBV6-5 with TRBJ2-1; unclear D gene. The CDR3 runs 11 residues. CDR1 and CDR2 (germline): MNHEY, SVGAGI. Trimming took 5 bases from V and 4 from J, leaving 3 bases between them. The CDR3 DNA reads TGTGCCAGCAGTCTTTACAATGAGCAGTTCTTC. This translates into CASSLYNEQFF.

As to this clone: Mismatch with germline at one junction end may stem from a read error. The chain combines TRBV7-8 with TRBJ2-4; the match to TRBD1 covers 7 bases. CDR3 length equals 13 residues. The germline CDR1 and CDR2 sequences are SGHVS and FQNEAQ. This CDR3 is CGSSLDRVNIQYF. The CDR3 DNA reads TGTGGCAGCAGCTTAGACAGGGTAAACATTCAGTACTTC.

The chain uses TRBV4-2 and TRBJ1-2; D is possibly TRBD1 (5 bases). V lost 1 base, J lost 8 bases, and 8 bases lay in between. The CDR3 length is 12 residues. CDR1 and CDR2 from the germline V gene are LGHNA and YNFKEQ. The CDR3 sequence: CASSQAREGYTF. The CDR3 nucleotides read TGTGCCAGCAGCCAAGCCAGGGAGGGCTACACCTTC.